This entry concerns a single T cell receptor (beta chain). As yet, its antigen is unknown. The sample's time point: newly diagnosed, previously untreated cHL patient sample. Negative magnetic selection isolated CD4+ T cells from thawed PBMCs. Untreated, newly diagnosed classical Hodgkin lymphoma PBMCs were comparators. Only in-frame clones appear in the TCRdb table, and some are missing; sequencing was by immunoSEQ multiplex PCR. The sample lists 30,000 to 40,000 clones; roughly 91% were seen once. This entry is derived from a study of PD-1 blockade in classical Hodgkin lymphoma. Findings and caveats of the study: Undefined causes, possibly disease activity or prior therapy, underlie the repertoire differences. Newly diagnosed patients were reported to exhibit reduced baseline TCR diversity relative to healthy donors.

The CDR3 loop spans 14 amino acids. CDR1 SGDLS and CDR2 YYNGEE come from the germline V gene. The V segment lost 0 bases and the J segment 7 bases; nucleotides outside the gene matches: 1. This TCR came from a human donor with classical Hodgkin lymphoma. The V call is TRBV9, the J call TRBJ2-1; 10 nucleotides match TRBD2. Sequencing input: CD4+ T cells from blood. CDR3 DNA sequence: TGTGCCAGCAGCGTAGTGGGACTAGCGAATGAGCAGTTCTTC. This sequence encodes CASSVVGLANEQFF.